Presented here are 28 T cell receptor beta chains from one specimen sequenced in a study of blood T cell repertoires in COVID-19. Produced via immunoSEQ multiplex PCR; TCRdb's table is partial and in-frame only. The sample has 330,000 or so clones, roughly 90% seen once. Material for sequencing was PBMCs or T cells enriched from blood (not recorded which). Source of these receptors: a woman aged 25 to 39 who had recovered from COVID-19.

The gene calls are TRBV5-1 and TRBJ1-1; the match to TRBD1 covers 7 bases. Per the germline V gene, CDR1 is SGHRS and CDR2 is YFSETQ. The CDR3 is 13 amino acids. The V and J ends lost 4 bases and 3 bases, in that order; junction bases with no gene match: 3. CDR3 DNA: TGCGCCAGCAGCACACAGGGGTACACTGAAGCTTTCTTT. Protein sequence: CASSTQGYTEAFF.

The rearrangement joins TRBV28 to TRBJ1-5; 10 nucleotides align to TRBD1. CDR1 and CDR2 from the germline V gene are MDHEN and SYDVKM. The junction had 5 bases not matched to a gene; V was cut back by 6 bases and J by 9 bases. The CDR3 covers 13 residues. The CDR3 bases are TGTGCCAGCAGGGACAGGGGGAGGGGGCCCCAGCATTTT. It encodes CASRDRGRGPQHF.

The chain joins TRBV6-2 or TRBV6-3 to TRBJ2-7; 11 bases agree with TRBD2. This CDR3 is 17 amino acids long. Germline CDR1 reads MNHEY; CDR2 reads SVGEGT. The V segment lost 5 bases and the J segment 3 bases; nucleotides outside the gene matches: 12. CDR3: CASSSPGLAAFVYEQYF. CDR3 nucleotide sequence: TGTGCCAGCAGTAGCCCGGGACTAGCGGCCTTTGTCTACGAGCAGTACTTC.

This chain connects TRBV25-1 to TRBJ2-7; 7 bases match TRBD1. Trimming removed 6 bases from V and 6 bases from J; junction bases left unmatched: 8. Per germline, CDR1 MGHDK and CDR2 SYGVNS. This CDR3 is built from 13 residues. The chain's CDR3 is CASSTDRVGEQYF. As DNA, the CDR3 is TGTGCCAGCAGCACTGACAGGGTAGGCGAGCAGTACTTC.

CDR3 region: CASSPGTGHEKLFF. The CDR3 coding sequence is TGTGCCAGCAGTCCCGGGACAGGACATGAAAAACTGTTTTTT. This chain uses TRBV7-9 with TRBJ1-4, with 8 bases fitting TRBD1. CDR1 and CDR2 from the germline V gene are SEHNR and FQNEAQ (reference sequence). The CDR3 is 14 amino acids. V shed 6 bases and J 6 bases; nucleotides not matched to a gene: 6.

The V gene is TRBV6-5, the J gene TRBJ1-2, with a weak D call TRBD1 (5 bases). Germline values: CDR1 MNHEY, CDR2 SVGAGI. The germline V and J ends were trimmed by 0 bases and 4 bases, with 12 bases remaining between them. This CDR3 region has 15 residues. In nucleotides, the CDR3 is TGTGCCAGCAGTTACTCGTCAGGTCAGGGCTATGGCTACACCTTC. This encodes CASSYSSGQGYGYTF.

V and J are TRBV28 and TRBJ1-3; D possibly corresponds to TRBD1 (6 bases). This CDR3 comprises 16 residues. Germline-derived CDR1 and CDR2 are MDHEN and SYDVKM. V was clipped by 6 bases and J by 1 base, with 16 bases between them. The CDR3 spells CASRTVGAGSGNTIYF. The CDR3 DNA sequence: TGTGCCAGCAGAACCGTGGGGGCAGGGTCTGGAAACACCATATATTTT.

This clone was counted once. An end of the junction does not agree with germline; a read error may underlie this. CDR3 nucleotides: TGTGCCAGCAGTTTAACTAGCGGGAGACCCACCGGGGAGCTGTTTTTT. Its translation: CASSLTSGRPTGELFF. This sequence joins TRBV7-3 and TRBJ2-2, with 11 bases lining up with TRBD2. The CDR3 length is 16 residues. Germline values: CDR1 SGHTA, CDR2 FQGTGA.

The genes are TRBV27 and TRBJ1-2; 7 positions agree with TRBD1. Trimming removed 4 bases from V and 8 bases from J; junction bases left unmatched: 16. Germline values: CDR1 MNHEY, CDR2 SMNVEV (reference sequence). This CDR3 region has 16 residues. The CDR3 DNA sequence: TGTGCCAGCAGTTCGCCCGAGGGGGCGAGGGTTGGGGGCTACACCTTC. This encodes CASSSPEGARVGGYTF.

This chain links TRBV2 with TRBJ1-1; weak D call: TRBD1 (6 bases). V was pared by 6 bases and J by 0 bases, with 14 bases between. Germline V CDR1 and CDR2: SNHLY, FYNNEI. CDR3 length: 15 amino acids. The CDR3 DNA reads as TGTGCCAGCAGCCGATTACAGGGCATGAACACTGAAGCTTTCTTT. This encodes CASSRLQGMNTEAFF.

This rearrangement joins TRBV9 to TRBJ2-1; D might be TRBD2 (6 bases). The CDR3 is 15 amino acids. CDR1 SGDLS and CDR2 YYNGEE come from the germline V gene. V was trimmed by 6 bases and J by 5 bases, leaving 18 bases between them. CDR3 DNA sequence: TGTGCCAGCAACCTTGTGGAGGGGTGGGACAATGAGCAGTTCTTC. It specifies CASNLVEGWDNEQFF.

V is TRBV28 and J is TRBJ1-2; 7 bases are a match to TRBD1. Per germline, CDR1 MDHEN and CDR2 SYDVKM. The CDR3 runs to 14 residues. J lost 4 bases, V lost 6 bases, and 8 bases had no gene match. The CDR3 is CASRRDSEIYGYTF. The CDR3 nucleotides read TGTGCCAGCAGACGGGACAGCGAAATCTATGGCTACACCTTC.

This clone was seen a single time. J is TRBJ2-2 and V is TRBV7-6, with D unresolved. The V and J ends lost 2 bases and 0 bases respectively, with 13 bases between them. CDR3 size: 17 residues. Germline lookup yields CDR1 SGHVS and CDR2 FNYEAQ. CDR3 in DNA: TGTGCCAGCAGCTTAATGGTGCCAGGATCGAACACCGGGGAGCTGTTTTTT. Protein product: CASSLMVPGSNTGELFF.

J is TRBJ1-5 and V is TRBV28; perhaps TRBD1 as D (5 bases). Germline loops: CDR1 MDHEN, CDR2 SYDVKM. The V gene lost 5 bases and the J gene lost 2 bases, with 13 bases spanning the gap. The CDR3 runs to 15 residues. The CDR3 nucleotides are TGTGCCAGCAGTATACAGGTATCGGGCAATCAGCCCCAGCATTTT. It is translated as CASSIQVSGNQPQHF.

About this clone itself: Other DNA sequences within the sample encode an identical CDR3. The J gene is TRBJ1-1, the V gene TRBV18; unclear D gene. Germline assignment: CDR1 KGHSH and CDR2 LQKENI. Between the trimmed V and J ends, which lost 0 bases and 5 bases, there was a span of 7 bases. The CDR3 has 13 residues. The CDR3 DNA reads TGTGCCAGCTCACCACCGGCGGGGACTGAAGCTTTCTTT. Its protein product is CASSPPAGTEAFF.

The rearrangement uses TRBV10-3 and TRBJ1-2; no clear D. Per germline, CDR1 ENHRY and CDR2 SYGVKD. This CDR3 is built from 13 residues. V lost 0 bases to trimming and J lost 2 bases, with 4 bases between them. CDR3 DNA: TGTGCCATCAGTGAGTCCAGGAACTATGGCTACACCTTC. Protein product: CAISESRNYGYTF.

The chain recombines TRBV5-1 with TRBJ2-7; 8 bases fit TRBD2. This CDR3 spans 16 amino acids. V gave up 0 bases and J gave up 0 bases; unmatched junction bases: 5. CDR1 SGHRS and CDR2 YFSETQ come from the germline V gene. CDR3 DNA: TGCGCCAGCAGCTTGGTCGAGACTAGCGACTCCTACGAGCAGTACTTC. Protein product: CASSLVETSDSYEQYF.

V gene TRBV7-3 combines with J gene TRBJ2-2; D is possibly TRBD2 (7 bases). Germline V lookup: CDR1 SGHTA, CDR2 FQGTGA. V dropped 5 bases and J dropped 7 bases, with 23 bases sitting between them. CDR3 size: 17 residues. CDR3 DNA sequence: TGTGCCAGCAGCCCTGGACAGCTAGGGGGGGCCTTCGGGGAGCTGTTTTTT. Translating gives CASSPGQLGGAFGELFF.

The V and J genes are TRBV12-5 and TRBJ2-1, with 7 bases identical to TRBD2. CDR1 is LGHNT, CDR2 FRNRAP, per germline. V was clipped by 2 bases and J by 4 bases; unmatched bases: 5. The CDR3 has 15 residues. CDR3 nucleotide sequence: TGTGCTAGTGGTTTGATGGGGGGGACTTACAATGAGCAGTTCTTC. Amino acids: CASGLMGGTYNEQFF.

CDR3 protein: CASSSTTGTPYGYTF. CDR3 sequence (DNA): TGCGCCAGCAGCTCGACGACAGGCACCCCCTATGGCTACACCTTC. The chain links TRBV4-3 to TRBJ1-2, with D maybe TRBD1 (6 bases). Germline V gene data show CDR1 as LGHNA and CDR2 as YSLEER. V lost 5 bases, J lost 4 bases, and 17 bases lay in between. The CDR3 runs to 15 residues.

The gene calls are TRBV7-2 and TRBJ1-1; TRBD1 agrees at 7 bases. J lost 1 base, V lost 5 bases, and 4 bases had no gene match. Germline-derived CDR1 and CDR2 are SGHTA and FQGNSA. This CDR3 spans 14 amino acids. The CDR3 here is CASSQRTGNTEAFF. CDR3 sequence (DNA): TGTGCCAGCAGCCAACGGACAGGGAACACTGAAGCTTTCTTT.

The V and J genes are TRBV28 and TRBJ2-3, with D perhaps matching TRBD2 (5 bases). The CDR3 sequence is 15 residues long. Looked up from germline, CDR1 is MDHEN and CDR2 is SYDVKM. Trimming shortened V by 1 base and J by 5 bases, and 13 bases separated the two germline ends. This CDR3 reads CASSLFNKGEDTQYF. CDR3 nucleotides: TGTGCCAGCAGTTTATTTAATAAGGGAGAAGATACGCAGTATTTT.

The rearrangement uses TRBV19 and TRBJ1-1, with D unresolved. V was clipped by 9 bases and J by 0 bases, with 20 bases between them. The CDR3 spans 16 residues. The germline V gene encodes CDR1 LNHDA and CDR2 SQIVND (reference sequence). The CDR3 DNA sequence: TGTGCCAGCGTAAAGAGGAGGGAATTCATGAACACTGAAGCTTTCTTT. Translation gives CASVKRREFMNTEAFF.

This sequence joins TRBV15 and TRBJ1-4; D is undetermined. There are 17 residues in the CDR3. CDR1 and CDR2 from the germline V gene are LNHNV and YYDKDF (reference sequence). V was pared by 5 bases and J by 1 base, with 17 bases between. The CDR3 nucleotides read TGTGCCACCAGCGAAGAGTGGGCCTCTCAAACTAATGAAAAACTGTTTTTT. Its protein product is CATSEEWASQTNEKLFF. The full variable domain, with the rest looked up from reference TRBV15 and TRBJ1-4, is DAMVIQNPRYQVTQFGKPVTLSCSQTLNHNVMYWYQQKSSQAPKLLFHYYDKDFNNEADTPDNFQSRRPNTSFCFLDIRSPGLGDTAMYLCATSEEWASQTNEKLFFGSGTQLSVL.

The genes are TRBV28 and TRBJ2-7; D might be TRBD1 (8 bases). The length of the CDR3 is 15 residues. The ends were cut back, 6 bases at V and 4 bases at J, with 19 bases in the middle. CDR1 is MDHEN, CDR2 SYDVKM, per germline. In DNA, the CDR3 is TGTGCCAGCAGCACCACAGGGGGGGAACAATACGAGCAGTACTTC. Translating gives CASSTTGGEQYEQYF.

The V and J genes are TRBV21-1 and TRBJ2-3; TRBD2 is the table's D call and was not checked against the DNA. TRBV21-1 has pseudogene status. This CDR3 comprises 18 residues. The CDR3 DNA follows: TGTGCCAGCAGCAAAAATTTCGCGGGGGGGCCCGAGGCAGATACGCAGTATTTT. It translates to CASSKNFAGGPEADTQYF.

Worth noting for this clone: Distinct nucleotide sequences in the sample also encode this CDR3. J is TRBJ2-7 and V is TRBV19; the match to TRBD2 covers 7 bases. CDR3 length: 13 amino acids. The V gene end was trimmed by 4 bases and the J gene end by 0 bases; junction bases not matched to a gene: 0. Germline V gives CDR1 LNHDA, CDR2 SQIVND (reference sequence). The CDR3 is CASSSGSSYEQYF. The CDR3 DNA reads as TGTGCCAGTAGTAGCGGGAGCTCCTACGAGCAGTACTTC.

This sequence joins TRBV9 and TRBJ1-1, with D possibly being TRBD1 (6 bases). V was cut by 4 bases and J by 1 base, with 20 bases left in between. CDR3 length equals 17 residues. Per germline, CDR1 SGDLS and CDR2 YYNGEE. CDR3 residues: CASSQNQGGSGNTEAFF. CDR3 coding DNA: TGTGCCAGCAGCCAAAACCAAGGGGGATCTGGGAACACTGAAGCTTTCTTT.